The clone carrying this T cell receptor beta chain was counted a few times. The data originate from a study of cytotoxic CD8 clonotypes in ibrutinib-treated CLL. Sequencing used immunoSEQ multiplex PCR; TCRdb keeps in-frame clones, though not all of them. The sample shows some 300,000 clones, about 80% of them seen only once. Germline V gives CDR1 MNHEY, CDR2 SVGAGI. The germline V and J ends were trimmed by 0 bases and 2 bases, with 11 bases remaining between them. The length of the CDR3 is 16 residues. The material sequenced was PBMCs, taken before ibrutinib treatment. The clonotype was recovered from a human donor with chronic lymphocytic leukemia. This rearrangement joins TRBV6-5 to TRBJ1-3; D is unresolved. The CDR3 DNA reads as TGTGCCAGCAGTTACTCGAGCGTGGGTGCTGGAAACACCATATATTTT. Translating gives CASSYSSVGAGNTIYF.